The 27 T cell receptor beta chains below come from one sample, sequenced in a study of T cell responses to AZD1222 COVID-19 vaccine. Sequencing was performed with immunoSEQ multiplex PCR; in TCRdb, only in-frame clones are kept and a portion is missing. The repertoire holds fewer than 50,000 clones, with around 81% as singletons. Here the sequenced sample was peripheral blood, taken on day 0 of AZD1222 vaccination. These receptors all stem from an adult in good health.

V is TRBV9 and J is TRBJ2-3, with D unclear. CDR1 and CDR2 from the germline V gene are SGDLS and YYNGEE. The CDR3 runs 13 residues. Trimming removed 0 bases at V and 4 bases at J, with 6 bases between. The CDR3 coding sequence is TGTGCCAGCAGCGTAGTGTCGGCAGATACGCAGTATTTT. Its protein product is CASSVVSADTQYF.

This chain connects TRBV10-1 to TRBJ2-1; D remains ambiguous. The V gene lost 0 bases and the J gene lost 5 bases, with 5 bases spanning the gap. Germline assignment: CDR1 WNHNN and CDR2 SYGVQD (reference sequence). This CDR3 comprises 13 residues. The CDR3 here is CASSESKDNEQFF. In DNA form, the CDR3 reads TGCGCCAGCAGTGAGTCGAAGGACAATGAGCAGTTCTTC.

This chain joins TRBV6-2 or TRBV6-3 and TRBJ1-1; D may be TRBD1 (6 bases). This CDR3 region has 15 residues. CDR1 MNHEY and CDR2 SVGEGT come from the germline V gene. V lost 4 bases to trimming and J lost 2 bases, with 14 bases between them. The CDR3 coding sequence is TGTGCCAGCAGTTCCCGGGACACGCTCAACACTGAAGCTTTCTTT. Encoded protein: CASSSRDTLNTEAFF.

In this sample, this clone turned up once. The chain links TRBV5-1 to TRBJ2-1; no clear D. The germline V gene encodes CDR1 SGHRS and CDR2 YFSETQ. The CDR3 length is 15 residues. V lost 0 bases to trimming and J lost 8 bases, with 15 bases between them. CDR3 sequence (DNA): TGCGCCAGCAGCTTGGCCTTTGGATTGGGTTATGAGCAGTTCTTC. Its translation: CASSLAFGLGYEQFF.

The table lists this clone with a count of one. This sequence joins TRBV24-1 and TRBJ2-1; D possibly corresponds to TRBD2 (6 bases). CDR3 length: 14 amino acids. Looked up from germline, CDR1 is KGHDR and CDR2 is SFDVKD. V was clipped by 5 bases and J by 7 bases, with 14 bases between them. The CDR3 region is CATSAPGLWNEQFF. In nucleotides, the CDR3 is TGTGCCACCAGTGCTCCGGGACTTTGGAATGAGCAGTTCTTC.

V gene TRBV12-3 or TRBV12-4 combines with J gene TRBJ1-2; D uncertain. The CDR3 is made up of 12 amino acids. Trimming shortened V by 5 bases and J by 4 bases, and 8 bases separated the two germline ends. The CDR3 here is CASSGSGYGYTF. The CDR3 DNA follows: TGTGCCAGCAGTGGTTCGGGCTATGGCTACACCTTC.

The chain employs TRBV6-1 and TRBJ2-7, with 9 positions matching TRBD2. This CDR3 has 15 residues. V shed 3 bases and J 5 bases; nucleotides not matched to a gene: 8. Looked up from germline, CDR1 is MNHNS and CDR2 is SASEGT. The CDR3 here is CASSDPGLALNEQYF. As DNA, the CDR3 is TGTGCCAGCAGTGACCCGGGACTAGCTCTCAACGAGCAGTACTTC.

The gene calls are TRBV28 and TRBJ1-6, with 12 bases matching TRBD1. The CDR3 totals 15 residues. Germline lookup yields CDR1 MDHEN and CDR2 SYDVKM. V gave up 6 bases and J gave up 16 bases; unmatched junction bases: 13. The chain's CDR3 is CASSSPVWDRGLLHF. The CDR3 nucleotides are TGTGCCAGCAGCTCCCCAGTCTGGGACAGGGGGCTACTCCACTTT.

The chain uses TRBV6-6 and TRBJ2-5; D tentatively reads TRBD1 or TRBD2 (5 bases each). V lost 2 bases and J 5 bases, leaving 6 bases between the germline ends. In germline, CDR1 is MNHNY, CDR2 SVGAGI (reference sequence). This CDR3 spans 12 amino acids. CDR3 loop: CASSYGTETQYF. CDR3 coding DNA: TGTGCCAGCAGTTACGGGACGGAGACCCAGTACTTC.

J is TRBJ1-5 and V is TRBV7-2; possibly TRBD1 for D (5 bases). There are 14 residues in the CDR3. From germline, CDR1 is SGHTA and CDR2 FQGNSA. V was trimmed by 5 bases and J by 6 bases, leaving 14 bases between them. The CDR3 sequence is CASSHGGEGQPQHF. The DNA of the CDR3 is TGTGCCAGCAGCCACGGAGGGGAAGGTCAGCCCCAGCATTTT.

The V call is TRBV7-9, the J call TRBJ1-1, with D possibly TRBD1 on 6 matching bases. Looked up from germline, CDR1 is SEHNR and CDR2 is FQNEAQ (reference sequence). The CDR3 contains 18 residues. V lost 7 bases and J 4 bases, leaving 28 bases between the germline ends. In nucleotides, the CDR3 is TGTGCCAGCACCAAAATCTGGACAGCCGGGATTGAAGGCACTGAAGCTTTCTTT. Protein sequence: CASTKIWTAGIEGTEAFF. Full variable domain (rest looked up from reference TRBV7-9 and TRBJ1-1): DTGVSQNPRHKITKRGQNVTFRCDPISEHNRLYWYRQTLGQGPEFLTYFQNEAQLEKSRLLSDRFSAERPKGSFSTLEIQRTEQGDSAMYLCASTKIWTAGIEGTEAFFGQGTRLTVV.

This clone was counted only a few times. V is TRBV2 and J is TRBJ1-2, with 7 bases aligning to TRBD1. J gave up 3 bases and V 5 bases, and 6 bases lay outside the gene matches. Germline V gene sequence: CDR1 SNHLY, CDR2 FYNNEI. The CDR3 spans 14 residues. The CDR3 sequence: CASSSDRVDYGYTF. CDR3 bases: TGTGCCAGCAGTAGTGACAGGGTAGACTATGGCTACACCTTC.

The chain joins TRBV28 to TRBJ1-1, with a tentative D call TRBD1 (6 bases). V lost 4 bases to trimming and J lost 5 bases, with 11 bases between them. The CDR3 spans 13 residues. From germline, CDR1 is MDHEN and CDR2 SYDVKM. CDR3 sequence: CASSWGGGTEAFF. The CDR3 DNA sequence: TGTGCCAGCAGTTGGGGAGGGGGAACTGAAGCTTTCTTT.

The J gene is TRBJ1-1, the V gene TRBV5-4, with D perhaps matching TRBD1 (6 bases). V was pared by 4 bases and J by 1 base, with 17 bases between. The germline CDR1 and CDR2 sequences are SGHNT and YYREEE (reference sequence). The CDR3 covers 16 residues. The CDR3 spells CASSPPPEGQNTEAFF. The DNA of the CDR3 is TGTGCCAGCAGCCCCCCTCCGGAGGGACAGAACACTGAAGCTTTCTTT.

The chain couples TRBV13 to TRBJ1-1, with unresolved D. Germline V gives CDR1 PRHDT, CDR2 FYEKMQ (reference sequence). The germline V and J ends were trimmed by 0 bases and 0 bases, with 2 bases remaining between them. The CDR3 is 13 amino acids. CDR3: CASSLGLNTEAFF. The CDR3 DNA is TGTGCCAGCAGCTTAGGGTTGAACACTGAAGCTTTCTTT.

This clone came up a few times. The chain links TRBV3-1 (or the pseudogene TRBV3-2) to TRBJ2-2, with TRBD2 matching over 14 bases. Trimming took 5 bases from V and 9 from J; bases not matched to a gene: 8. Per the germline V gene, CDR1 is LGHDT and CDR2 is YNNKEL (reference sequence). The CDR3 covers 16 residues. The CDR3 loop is CASSFGLAGGSRELFF. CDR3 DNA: TGTGCCAGCAGCTTCGGACTAGCGGGGGGCTCCCGGGAGCTGTTTTTT.

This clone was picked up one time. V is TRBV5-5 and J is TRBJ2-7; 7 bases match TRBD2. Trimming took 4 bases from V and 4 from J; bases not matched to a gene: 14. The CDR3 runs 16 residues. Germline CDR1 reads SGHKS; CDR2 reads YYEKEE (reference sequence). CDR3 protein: CASSPRGLDSPYEQYF. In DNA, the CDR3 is TGTGCCAGCAGCCCTCGCGGACTAGACTCGCCTTACGAGCAGTACTTC. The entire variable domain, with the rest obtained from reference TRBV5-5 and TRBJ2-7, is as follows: DAGVTQSPTHLIKTRGQQVTLRCSPISGHKSVSWYQQVLGQGPQFIFQYYEKEERGRGNFPDRFSARQFPNYSSELNVNALLLGDSALYLCASSPRGLDSPYEQYFGPGTRLTVT.

The CDR3 coding sequence is TGTGCCAGCACCCCGAACTATTACGAGCAGTACTTC. This sequence encodes CASTPNYYEQYF. The rearrangement joins TRBV11-2 to TRBJ2-7; no definite D call. With 7 bases removed from V and 4 bases from J, the gap between germline ends came to 11 bases. The CDR3 loop spans 12 amino acids. Per the germline V gene, CDR1 is SGHAT and CDR2 is FQNNGV.

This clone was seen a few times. Written as DNA, the CDR3 is TGCAGTGCTAGTAGGCTAGCGGGGGATCGGGAGCAGTACTTC. Protein: CSASRLAGDREQYF. This chain joins TRBV20-1 and TRBJ2-7; 10 positions match TRBD2. With V trimmed by 3 bases and J by 7 bases, 9 bases remained unmatched. Germline V gene data show CDR1 as DFQATT and CDR2 as SNEGSKA (reference sequence). The CDR3 extends over 14 amino acids.

CDR3 nucleotides: TGCGCCAGCAGCCAAGAGAAGGGCCACGAGCAGTACTTC. Translation gives CASSQEKGHEQYF. This chain links TRBV4-3 with TRBJ2-7, with D hard to call. The CDR3 length is 13 residues. V was clipped by 0 bases and J by 5 bases, with 8 bases between them. From germline, CDR1 is LGHNA and CDR2 YSLEER.

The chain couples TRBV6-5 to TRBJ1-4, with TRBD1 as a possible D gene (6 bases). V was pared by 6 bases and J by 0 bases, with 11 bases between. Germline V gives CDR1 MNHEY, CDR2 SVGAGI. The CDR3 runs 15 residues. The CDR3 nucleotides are TGTGCCAGCAGGACAGGAGATGCAACTAATGAAAAACTGTTTTTT. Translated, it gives CASRTGDATNEKLFF.

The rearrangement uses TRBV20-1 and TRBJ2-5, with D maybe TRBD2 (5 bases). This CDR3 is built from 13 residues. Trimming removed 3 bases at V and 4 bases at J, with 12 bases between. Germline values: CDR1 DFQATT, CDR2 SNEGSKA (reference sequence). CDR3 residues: CSASSGMGETQYF. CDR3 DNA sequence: TGCAGTGCTAGTTCCGGGATGGGAGAGACCCAGTACTTC.

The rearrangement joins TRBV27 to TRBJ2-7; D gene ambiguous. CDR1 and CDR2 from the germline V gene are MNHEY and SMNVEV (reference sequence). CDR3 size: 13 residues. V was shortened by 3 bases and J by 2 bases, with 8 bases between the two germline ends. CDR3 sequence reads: CASSFKPPYEQYF. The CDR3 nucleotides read TGTGCCAGCAGTTTTAAGCCGCCCTACGAGCAGTACTTC.

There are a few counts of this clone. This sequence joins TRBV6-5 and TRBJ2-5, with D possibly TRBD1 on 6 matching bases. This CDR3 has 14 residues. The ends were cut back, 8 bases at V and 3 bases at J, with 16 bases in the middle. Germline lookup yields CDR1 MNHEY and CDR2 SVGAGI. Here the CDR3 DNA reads TGTGCCAGCGGATCAGGGACATCAGAAGAGACCCAGTACTTC. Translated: CASGSGTSEETQYF.

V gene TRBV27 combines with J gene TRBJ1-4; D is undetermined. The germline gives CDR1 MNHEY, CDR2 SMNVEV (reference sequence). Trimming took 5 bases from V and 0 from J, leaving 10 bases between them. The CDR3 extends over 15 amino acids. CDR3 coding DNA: TGTGCCAGCAGTCCGTCCTCCGCAACTAATGAAAAACTGTTTTTT. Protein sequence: CASSPSSATNEKLFF.

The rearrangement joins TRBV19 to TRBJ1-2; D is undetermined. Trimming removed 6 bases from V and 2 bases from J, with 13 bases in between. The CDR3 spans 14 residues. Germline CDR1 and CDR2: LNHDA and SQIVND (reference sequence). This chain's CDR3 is CASSVGRQNYGYTF. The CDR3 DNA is TGTGCCAGTAGCGTGGGCCGTCAGAACTATGGCTACACCTTC.

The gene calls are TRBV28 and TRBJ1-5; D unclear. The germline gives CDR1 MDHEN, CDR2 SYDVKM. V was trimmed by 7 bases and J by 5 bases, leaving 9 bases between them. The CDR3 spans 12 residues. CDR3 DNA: TGTGCCAGCAACCAGGCGGATCAGCCCCAGCATTTT. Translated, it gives CASNQADQPQHF.